The rows below give T cell receptor beta chains drawn from one sample of a study of blood T cell repertoires in COVID-19. Generated by immunoSEQ multiplex PCR, the TCRdb table keeps only in-frame clones and is missing some. The data contain some 200,000 clones, about 86% of them singletons. Sample: peripheral blood. All receptors derive from a man aged 30 to 39 with active or convalescent COVID-19. The CDR3 runs from the conserved cysteine through the conserved F or W. The D gene is left open where the match is weak. Rows may omit the clone size; those that give it use once, few, many or a size class.

clone size | D gene | J gene | V gene | CDR3 protein | CDR3 DNA
few | NA | TRBJ1-5 | TRBV2 | CASNPQVHQPQHF | TGTGCCAGCAATCCACAGGTACATCAGCCCCAGCATTTT
NA | TRBD1 | TRBJ1-2 | TRBV12-3/TRBV12-4 | CASSKQGADGYTF | TGTGCCAGCAGTAAACAGGGGGCAGATGGCTACACCTTC
NA | NA | TRBJ1-6 | TRBV27 | CASSLRGPRYPLHF | TGTGCCAGCAGTTTACGCGGTCCGCGTTACCCCCTCCACTTT
NA | NA | TRBJ1-1 | TRBV12-3/TRBV12-4 | CASSPPSREAFF | TGTGCCAGCAGTCCTCCTTCCCGTGAAGCTTTCTTT
NA | TRBD1 | TRBJ1-2 | TRBV9 | CASSVGYRGADYTF | TGTGCCAGCAGCGTAGGTTACAGGGGCGCTGACTACACCTTC
NA | NA | TRBJ2-3 | TRBV6-5 | CASSYYNTRGTDTQYF | TGTGCCAGCAGTTACTATAACACCCGTGGCACAGATACGCAGTATTTT
NA | NA | TRBJ1-1 | TRBV19 | CASTPYGATNTEAFF | TGTGCCAGTACCCCTTATGGGGCGACGAACACTGAAGCTTTCTTT
NA | TRBD1 | TRBJ1-2 | TRBV11-3 | CASGRRGHNGYTF | TGTGCTTCGGGGCGCAGGGGGCATAATGGCTACACCTTC
NA | NA | TRBJ1-1 | TRBV12-3/TRBV12-4 | CASSPTGNTEAFF | TGTGCCAGCAGTCCAACAGGGAACACTGAAGCTTTCTTT
few | NA | TRBJ2-2 | TRBV2 | CASSGQASGELFF | TGTGCCAGCAGTGGACAGGCGAGCGGGGAGCTGTTTTTT
NA | NA | TRBJ2-3 | TRBV21-1 | CASSKGLTDPSTDTQYF | TGTGCCAGCAGCAAAGGGTTGACAGATCCTAGCACAGATACGCAGTATTTT
NA | TRBD2 | TRBJ2-5 | TRBV5-1 | CASSLNGRGAQETQYF | TGCGCCAGCAGCTTGAACGGGCGGGGGGCCCAAGAGACCCAGTACTTC
NA | NA | TRBJ1-1 | TRBV5-1 | CASSLSQNTEAFF | TGCGCCAGCAGCTTGTCCCAGAACACTGAAGCTTTCTTT
NA | TRBD1 | TRBJ2-3 | TRBV6-5 | CASSYQGADTQYF | TGTGCCAGCAGTTACCAGGGGGCAGATACGCAGTATTTT
NA | NA | TRBJ2-7 | TRBV7-9 | CASSSNAGGLTGYEQYF | TGTGCCAGCAGCTCGAACGCGGGTGGGTTGACGGGGTACGAGCAGTACTTC
few | NA | TRBJ2-7 | TRBV18 | CASSPDAGSREQYF | TGTGCCAGCTCACCAGACGCCGGGAGCCGCGAGCAGTACTTC
NA | NA | TRBJ2-5 | TRBV6-1 | CASSEGLGDETQYF | TGTGCCAGCAGTGAAGGACTAGGTGATGAGACCCAGTACTTC
NA | TRBD1 | TRBJ1-2 | TRBV6-6 | CASSYSTGVNYGYTF | TGTGCCAGCAGTTACTCGACAGGGGTTAACTATGGCTACACCTTC
NA | NA | TRBJ2-2 | TRBV28 | CASSLWSRGVTGELFF | TGTGCCAGCAGTTTATGGTCCAGGGGGGTAACCGGGGAGCTGTTTTTT
NA | NA | TRBJ1-2 | TRBV24-1 | CATSSRTGNYGYTF | TGTGCCACCAGCTCCCGGACGGGGAACTATGGCTACACCTTC
few | TRBD1 | TRBJ1-2 | TRBV28 | CASSPPGTGGYGYTF | TGTGCCAGCAGTCCCCCCGGGACAGGGGGATATGGCTACACCTTC
NA | TRBD1 | TRBJ1-1 | TRBV7-9 | CASSSLQGAGGGTEAFF | TGTGCCAGCAGCTCCCTACAGGGGGCAGGGGGAGGCACTGAAGCTTTCTTT
NA | TRBD1 | TRBJ2-7 | TRBV5-1 | CASSLAYSDREQYF | TGCGCCAGCAGCTTGGCGTATTCTGACAGGGAACAGTACTTC
NA | NA | TRBJ1-2 | TRBV6-6 | CASSYSTGGLDGYTF | TGTGCCAGCAGTTACTCGACGGGGGGCTTGGATGGCTACACCTTC
few | TRBD2 | TRBJ2-1 | TRBV9 | CASSVASGSTNEQFF | TGTGCCAGCAGCGTAGCTAGCGGGAGCACGAATGAGCAGTTCTTC
once | NA | TRBJ2-3 | TRBV4-1 | CASSQEWDTFRDTQYF | TGCGCCAGCAGCCAAGAGTGGGACACCTTCAGGGATACGCAGTATTTT
NA | TRBD1 | TRBJ2-1 | TRBV7-9 | CASSSAGTGMGNEQFF | TGTGCCAGCAGCTCCGCCGGGACAGGGATGGGCAATGAGCAGTTCTTC
NA | TRBD2 | TRBJ2-3 | TRBV10-1 | CASRGDRDYLPGGTTDTQYF | TGCGCCAGCAGAGGCGACCGGGACTATCTACCCGGTGGGACCACAGATACGCAGTATTTT
NA | NA | TRBJ1-5 | TRBV15 | CATSRGGVSQGPQPQHF | TGTGCCACCAGCAGAGGTGGTGTTTCGCAGGGGCCCCAGCCCCAGCATTTT